Below, one TCR beta chain is given with its context. Assay: immunoSEQ multiplex PCR; the TCRdb copy retains only in-frame clones and omits some. The sample gives tens of thousands of clones, about 88% of which show up once; approximately 0.26% is in the top ten. This entry is derived from a study of OX40 agonist ivuxolimab in advanced cancers. Overall study context: Patients were dosed with the agonistic anti-OX40 (CD134) antibody ivuxolimab. Partial responses were achieved by three patients, one with hepatocellular carcinoma and two with cutaneous melanoma.

Trimming removed 3 bases from V and 12 bases from J, with 15 bases in between. CDR3 length: 14 amino acids. The germline CDR1 and CDR2 sequences are MNHEY and SMNVEV (reference sequence). The clonotype was recovered from an adult with an advanced solid tumor such as melanoma, head and neck, liver or kidney cancer. V is TRBV27 and J is TRBJ1-6; unclear D gene. The sample here was CD4+ or CD8+ T cells sorted from blood, taken in a trial of the OX40 agonist ivuxolimab. Here the CDR3 DNA reads TGTGCCAGCAGTTTGAGTCCGGGGAGAGGACCCCTCCACTTT. Protein product: CASSLSPGRGPLHF.